This T cell receptor (beta chain) was recovered during a study of CD8+ T cells in alopecia areata. Across the study: It was 6 to 18 months of tofacitinib, and then there were 6 months off drug. Study-level findings and limits: Higher clonality was seen in lesional scalp than in normal scalp, especially in alopecia totalis/universalis. The study also sequences resident alphabeta T cells of normal skin in scalp samples.

The CDR3 is 19 amino acids. CDR1 and CDR2 from the germline V gene are SGHDT and YYEEEE. J gave up 7 bases and V 6 bases, and 20 bases lay outside the gene matches. As regards this clone: Its specificity is not known.

Once RNA had been extracted, it was reverse transcribed into cDNA to act as the sequencing template. Repertoires were generated with immunoSEQ multiplex PCR, while TCRdb's copy carries only in-frame clones and drops some. The sample has hundreds of thousands of clones, 50% to 70% seen once. This material consisted of CD4+ T cells sorted from blood, taken at week 0. This receptor was taken from a human donor with alopecia areata. This chain uses TRBV5-6 with TRBJ2-1; 12 positions match TRBD2. Written as DNA, the CDR3 is TGTGCCAGCACTCTACGGACTAGCGGGGCCTCGAACACCGGAAATGAGCAGTTCTTC. It yields the protein CASTLRTSGASNTGNEQFF.